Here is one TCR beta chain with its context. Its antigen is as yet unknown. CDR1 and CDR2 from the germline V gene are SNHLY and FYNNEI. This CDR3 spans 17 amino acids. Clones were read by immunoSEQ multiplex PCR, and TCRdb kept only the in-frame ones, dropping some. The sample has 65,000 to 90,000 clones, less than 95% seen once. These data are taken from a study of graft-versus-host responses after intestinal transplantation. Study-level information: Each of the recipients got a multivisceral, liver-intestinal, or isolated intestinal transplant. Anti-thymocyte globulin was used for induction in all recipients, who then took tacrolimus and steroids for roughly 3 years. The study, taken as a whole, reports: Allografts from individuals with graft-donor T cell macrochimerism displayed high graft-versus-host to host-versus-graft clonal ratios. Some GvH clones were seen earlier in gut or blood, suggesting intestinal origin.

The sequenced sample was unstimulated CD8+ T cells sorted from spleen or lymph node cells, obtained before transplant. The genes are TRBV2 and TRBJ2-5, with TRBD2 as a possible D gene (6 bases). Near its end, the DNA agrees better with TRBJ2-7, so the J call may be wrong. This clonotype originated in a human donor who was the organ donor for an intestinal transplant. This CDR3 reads CASSESRGERSSYEQYF. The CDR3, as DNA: TGTGCCAGCAGTGAAAGTCGCGGGGAGAGGAGCTCCTACGAGCAGTACTTC.